The entry below gives a single T cell receptor (beta chain) sequence along with its context. Its target is unknown. Sequencing used immunoSEQ multiplex PCR; TCRdb keeps in-frame clones, though not all of them. The table includes 99,000 or so clones, 93% detected once. This entry belongs to a study of siplizumab effects on memory and regulatory T cells. Study-wide points: Naive T cells seemed more diverse than memory cells and seemed major alloresponse contributors.

This receptor was obtained from a human donor in good health. What was sequenced was Tregs sorted from blood.

This CDR3 is CASRENSFTHIAKNIQYF. The CDR3 DNA sequence: TGTGCCAGCAGGGAAAACAGCTTCACCCATATAGCCAAAAACATTCAGTACTTC. The chain joins TRBV6-1 to TRBJ2-4; no reliable D call. Germline V gene lookup returns CDR1 MNHNS and CDR2 SASEGT. There are 18 residues in the CDR3. V was cut by 6 bases and J by 0 bases, with 21 bases left in between.